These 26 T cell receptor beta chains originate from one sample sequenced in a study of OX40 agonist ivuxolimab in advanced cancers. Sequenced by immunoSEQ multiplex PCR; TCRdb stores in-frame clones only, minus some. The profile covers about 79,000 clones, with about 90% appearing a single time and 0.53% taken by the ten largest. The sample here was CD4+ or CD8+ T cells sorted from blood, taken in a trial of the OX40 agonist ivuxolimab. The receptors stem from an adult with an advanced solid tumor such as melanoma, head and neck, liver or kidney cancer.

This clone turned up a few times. The CDR3 sequence is CASSLGWLAGSSNEQFF. CDR3 sequence (DNA): TGTGCCAGCAGCTTAGGGTGGCTAGCGGGGTCTAGCAATGAGCAGTTCTTC. This chain uses TRBV11-3 with TRBJ2-1, with 9 bases fitting TRBD2. The CDR3 length is 17 residues. With V trimmed by 1 base and J by 6 bases, 10 bases remained unmatched. The V gene's germline CDR1 is SGHNT and CDR2 YENEEA.

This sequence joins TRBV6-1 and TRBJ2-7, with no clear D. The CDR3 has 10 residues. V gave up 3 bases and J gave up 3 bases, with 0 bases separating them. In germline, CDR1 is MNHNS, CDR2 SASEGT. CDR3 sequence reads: CASSDYEQYF. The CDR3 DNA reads TGTGCCAGCAGTGACTACGAGCAGTACTTC.

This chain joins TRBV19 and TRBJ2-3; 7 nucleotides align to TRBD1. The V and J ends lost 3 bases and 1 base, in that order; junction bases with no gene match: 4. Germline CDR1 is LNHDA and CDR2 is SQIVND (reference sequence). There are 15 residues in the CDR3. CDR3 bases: TGTGCCAGTAGTATGAGCCAGGGGGGCACAGATACGCAGTATTTT. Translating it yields CASSMSQGGTDTQYF.

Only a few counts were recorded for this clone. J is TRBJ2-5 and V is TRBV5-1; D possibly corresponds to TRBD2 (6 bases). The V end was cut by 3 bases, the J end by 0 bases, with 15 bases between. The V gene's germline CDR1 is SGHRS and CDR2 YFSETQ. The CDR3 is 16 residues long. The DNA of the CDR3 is TGCGCCAGCAGCTCTGGGACTGGGGGGTACCAAGAGACCCAGTACTTC. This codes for CASSSGTGGYQETQYF.

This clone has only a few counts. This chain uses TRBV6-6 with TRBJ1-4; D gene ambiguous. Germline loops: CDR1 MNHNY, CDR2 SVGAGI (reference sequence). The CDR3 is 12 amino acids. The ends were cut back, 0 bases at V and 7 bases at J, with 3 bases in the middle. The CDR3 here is CASSYSIEKLFF. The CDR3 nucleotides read TGTGCCAGCAGTTACTCGATTGAAAAACTGTTTTTT.

Written as DNA, the CDR3 is TGTGCCAGCAGCTTAGAAGGGAGATCCAGTGAAGCTTTCTTT. It encodes CASSLEGRSSEAFF. The chain employs TRBV7-2 and TRBJ1-1; D remains ambiguous. Trimming stripped 1 base from V and 7 bases from J, with 13 bases between. The CDR3 spans 14 residues. CDR1 is SGHTA and CDR2 is FQGNSA in the germline V gene.

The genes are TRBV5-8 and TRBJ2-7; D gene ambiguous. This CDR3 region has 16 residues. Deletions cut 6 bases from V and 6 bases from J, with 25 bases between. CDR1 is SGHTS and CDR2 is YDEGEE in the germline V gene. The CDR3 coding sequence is TGTGCCAGCAAACATCGGCCGGCGGTCGGTCCCACCGAGCAGTACTTC. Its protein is CASKHRPAVGPTEQYF. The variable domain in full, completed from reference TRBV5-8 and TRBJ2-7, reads EAGVTQSPTHLIKTRGQQATLRCSPISGHTSVYWYQQALGLGLQFLLWYDEGEERNRGNFPPRFSGRQFPNYSSELNVNALELEDSALYLCASKHRPAVGPTEQYFGPGTRLTVT.

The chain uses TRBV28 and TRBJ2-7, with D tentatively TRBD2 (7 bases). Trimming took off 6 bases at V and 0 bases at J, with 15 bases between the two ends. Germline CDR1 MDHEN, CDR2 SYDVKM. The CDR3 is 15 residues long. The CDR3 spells CASRVGGTTSYEQYF. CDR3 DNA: TGTGCCAGCAGGGTAGGGGGGACTACCTCCTACGAGCAGTACTTC.

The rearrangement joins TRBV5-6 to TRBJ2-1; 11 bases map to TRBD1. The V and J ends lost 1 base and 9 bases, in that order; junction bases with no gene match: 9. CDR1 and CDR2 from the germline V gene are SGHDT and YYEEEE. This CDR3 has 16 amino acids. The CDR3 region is CASSLIFGQGALEQFF. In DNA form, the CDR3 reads TGTGCCAGCAGCTTGATCTTCGGACAGGGGGCTCTTGAGCAGTTCTTC.

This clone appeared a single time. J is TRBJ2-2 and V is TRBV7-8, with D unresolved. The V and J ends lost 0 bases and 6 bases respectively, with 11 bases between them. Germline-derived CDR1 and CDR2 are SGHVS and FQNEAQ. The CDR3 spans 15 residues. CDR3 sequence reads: CASSLARREAGELFF. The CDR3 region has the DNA TGTGCCAGCAGCTTAGCGCGTAGGGAAGCCGGGGAGCTGTTTTTT.

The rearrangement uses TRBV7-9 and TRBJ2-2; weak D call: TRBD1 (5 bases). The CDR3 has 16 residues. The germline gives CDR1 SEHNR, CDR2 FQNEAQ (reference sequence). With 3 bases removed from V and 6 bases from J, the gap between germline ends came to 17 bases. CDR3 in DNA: TGTGCCAGCAGCTTTCAGGGTACTATCGTGGCCGGGGAGCTGTTTTTT. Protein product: CASSFQGTIVAGELFF.

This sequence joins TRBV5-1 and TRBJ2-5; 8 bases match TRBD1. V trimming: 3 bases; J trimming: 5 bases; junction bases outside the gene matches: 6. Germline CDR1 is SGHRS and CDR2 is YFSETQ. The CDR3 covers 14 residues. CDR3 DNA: TGCGCCAGCAGCTCGCAAACAGGGGGGGAGACCCAGTACTTC. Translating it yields CASSSQTGGETQYF.

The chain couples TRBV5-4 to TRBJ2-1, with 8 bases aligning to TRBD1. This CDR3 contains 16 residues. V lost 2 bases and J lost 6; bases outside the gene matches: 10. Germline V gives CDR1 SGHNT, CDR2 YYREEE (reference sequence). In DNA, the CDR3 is TGTGCCAGCAGCTTAAGGTTTCAGGGGGCCGGCAATGAGCAGTTCTTC. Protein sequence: CASSLRFQGAGNEQFF.

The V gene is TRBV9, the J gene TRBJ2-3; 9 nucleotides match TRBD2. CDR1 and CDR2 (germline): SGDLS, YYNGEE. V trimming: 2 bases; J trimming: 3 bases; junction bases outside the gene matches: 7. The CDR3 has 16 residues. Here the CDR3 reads CASSVAAGGPTDTQYF. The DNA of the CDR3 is TGTGCCAGCAGCGTGGCCGCGGGAGGGCCTACAGATACGCAGTATTTT.

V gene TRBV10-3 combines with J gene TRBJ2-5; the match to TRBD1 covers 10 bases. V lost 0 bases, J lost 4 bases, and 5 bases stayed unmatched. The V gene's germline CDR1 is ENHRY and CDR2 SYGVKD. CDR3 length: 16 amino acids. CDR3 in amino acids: CAISESRDRGRETQYF. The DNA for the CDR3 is TGTGCCATCAGTGAGTCGAGGGACAGGGGTCGAGAGACCCAGTACTTC.

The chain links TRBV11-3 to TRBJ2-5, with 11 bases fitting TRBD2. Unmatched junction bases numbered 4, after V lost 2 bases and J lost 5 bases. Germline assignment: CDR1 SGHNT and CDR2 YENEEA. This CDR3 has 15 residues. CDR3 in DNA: TGTGCCAGCAGCTTAACTAGCGGGAGTGGGGAGACCCAGTACTTC. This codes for CASSLTSGSGETQYF.

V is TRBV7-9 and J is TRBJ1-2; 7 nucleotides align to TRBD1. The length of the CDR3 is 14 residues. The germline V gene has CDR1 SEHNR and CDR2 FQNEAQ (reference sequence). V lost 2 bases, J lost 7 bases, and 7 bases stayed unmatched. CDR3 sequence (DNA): TGTGCCAGCAGCTTAACAGGGGACCGGAGTGGCTACACCTTC. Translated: CASSLTGDRSGYTF. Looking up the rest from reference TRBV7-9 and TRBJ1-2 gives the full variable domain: DTGVSQNPRHKITKRGQNVTFRCDPISEHNRLYWYRQTLGQGPEFLTYFQNEAQLEKSRLLSDRFSAERPKGSFSTLEIQRTEQGDSAMYLCASSLTGDRSGYTFGSGTRLTVV.

CDR3 coding DNA: TGTGCCAGCAGCTTAGACAGGGTCGCTGAAGCTTTCTTT. Protein product: CASSLDRVAEAFF. The V call is TRBV11-2, the J call TRBJ1-1; a weak D match, TRBD1 (5 bases). The CDR3 loop spans 13 amino acids. The V end was cut by 0 bases, the J end by 6 bases, with 8 bases between. CDR1 and CDR2 from the germline V gene are SGHAT and FQNNGV.

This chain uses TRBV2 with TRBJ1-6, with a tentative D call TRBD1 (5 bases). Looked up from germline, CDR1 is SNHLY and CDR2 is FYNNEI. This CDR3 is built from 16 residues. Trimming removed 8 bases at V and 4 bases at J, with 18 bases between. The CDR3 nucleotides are TGTGCCAGCGGATCCCTGGGGGGTGGTTATAATTCACCCCTCCACTTT. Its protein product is CASGSLGGGYNSPLHF.

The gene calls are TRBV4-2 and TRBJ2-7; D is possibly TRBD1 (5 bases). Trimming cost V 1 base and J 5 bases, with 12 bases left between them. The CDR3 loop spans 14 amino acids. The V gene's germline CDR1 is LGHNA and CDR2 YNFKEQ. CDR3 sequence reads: CASSQVGPLDEQYF. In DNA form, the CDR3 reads TGTGCCAGCAGCCAAGTGGGGCCCCTCGACGAGCAGTACTTC.

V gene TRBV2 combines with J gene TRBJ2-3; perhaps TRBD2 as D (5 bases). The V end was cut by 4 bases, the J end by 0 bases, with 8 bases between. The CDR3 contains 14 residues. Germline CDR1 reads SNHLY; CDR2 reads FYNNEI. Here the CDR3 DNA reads TGTGCCAGCAGTGTGTCGGGGAGCACAGATACGCAGTATTTT. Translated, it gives CASSVSGSTDTQYF.

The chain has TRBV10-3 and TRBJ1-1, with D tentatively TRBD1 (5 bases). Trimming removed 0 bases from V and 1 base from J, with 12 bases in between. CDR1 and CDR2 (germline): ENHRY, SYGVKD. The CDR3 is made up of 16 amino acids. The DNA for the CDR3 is TGTGCCATCAGTGAGTCTGAGGGGAACACGAACACTGAAGCTTTCTTT. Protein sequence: CAISESEGNTNTEAFF.

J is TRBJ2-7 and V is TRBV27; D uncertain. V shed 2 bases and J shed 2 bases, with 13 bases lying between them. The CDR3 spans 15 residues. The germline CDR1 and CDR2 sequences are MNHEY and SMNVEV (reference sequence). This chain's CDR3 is CASSLPGSDTYEQYF. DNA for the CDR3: TGTGCCAGCAGTTTACCCGGATCAGATACCTACGAGCAGTACTTC.

The CDR3 reads CASCPSGRTDTQYF. CDR3 DNA sequence: TGTGCCAGTTGCCCTAGCGGGCGCACAGATACGCAGTATTTT. V is TRBV19 and J is TRBJ2-3; 8 bases fit TRBD2. After removal of 8 bases from V and 1 base from J, the junction contained 5 bases not matched to a gene. The CDR3 has 14 residues. The germline gives CDR1 LNHDA, CDR2 SQIVND (reference sequence).

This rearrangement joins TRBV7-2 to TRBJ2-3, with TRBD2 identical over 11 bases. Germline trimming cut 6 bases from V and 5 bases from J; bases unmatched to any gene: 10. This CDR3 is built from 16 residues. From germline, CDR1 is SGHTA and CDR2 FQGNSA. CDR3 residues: CASSPTLAGGGDTQYF. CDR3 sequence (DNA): TGTGCCAGCAGTCCTACCTTAGCGGGAGGGGGAGATACGCAGTATTTT. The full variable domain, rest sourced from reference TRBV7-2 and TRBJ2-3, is GAGVSQSPSNKVTEKGKDVELRCDPISGHTALYWYRQSLGQGLEFLIYFQGNSAPDKSGLPSDRFSAERTGGSVSTLTIQRTQQEDSAVYLCASSPTLAGGGDTQYFGPGTRLTVL.

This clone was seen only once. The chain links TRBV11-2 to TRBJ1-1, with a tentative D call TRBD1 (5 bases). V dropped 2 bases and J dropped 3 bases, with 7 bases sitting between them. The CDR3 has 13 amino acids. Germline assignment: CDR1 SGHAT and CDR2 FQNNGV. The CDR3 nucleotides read TGTGCCAGCAGCTTACAGGGAGACACTGAAGCTTTCTTT. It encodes CASSLQGDTEAFF.